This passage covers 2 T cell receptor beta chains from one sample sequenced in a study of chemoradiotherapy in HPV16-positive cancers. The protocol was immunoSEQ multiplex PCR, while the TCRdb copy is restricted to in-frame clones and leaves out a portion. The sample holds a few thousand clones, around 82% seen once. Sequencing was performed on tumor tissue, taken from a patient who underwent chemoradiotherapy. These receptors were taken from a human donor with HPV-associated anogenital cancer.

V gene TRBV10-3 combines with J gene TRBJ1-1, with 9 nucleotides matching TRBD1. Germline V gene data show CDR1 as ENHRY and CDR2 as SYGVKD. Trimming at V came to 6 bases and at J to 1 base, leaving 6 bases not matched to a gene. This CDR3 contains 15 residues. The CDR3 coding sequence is TGTGCCATCAGCATACAGGGGGCGTCGAACACTGAAGCTTTCTTT. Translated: CAISIQGASNTEAFF.

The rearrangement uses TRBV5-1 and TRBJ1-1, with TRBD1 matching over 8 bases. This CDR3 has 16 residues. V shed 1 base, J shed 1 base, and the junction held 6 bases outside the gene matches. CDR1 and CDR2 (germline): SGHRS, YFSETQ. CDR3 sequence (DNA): TGCGCCAGCAGCTTGCCCGGGACAGGCCCGAACACTGAAGCTTTCTTT. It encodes CASSLPGTGPNTEAFF. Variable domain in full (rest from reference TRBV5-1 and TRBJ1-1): KAGVTQTPRYLIKTRGQQVTLSCSPISGHRSVSWYQQTPGQGLQFLFEYFSETQRNKGNFPGRFSGRQFSNSRSEMNVSTLELGDSALYLCASSLPGTGPNTEAFFGQGTRLTVV.